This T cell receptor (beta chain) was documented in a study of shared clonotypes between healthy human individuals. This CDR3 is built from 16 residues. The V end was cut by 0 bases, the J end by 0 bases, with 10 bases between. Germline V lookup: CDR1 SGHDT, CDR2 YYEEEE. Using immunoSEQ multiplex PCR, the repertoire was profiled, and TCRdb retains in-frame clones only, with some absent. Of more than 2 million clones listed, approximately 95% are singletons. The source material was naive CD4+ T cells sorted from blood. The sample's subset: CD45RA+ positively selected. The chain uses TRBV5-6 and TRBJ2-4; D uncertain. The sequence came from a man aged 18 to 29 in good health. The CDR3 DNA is TGTGCCAGCAGCTTGGACGGCAACCAAGCCAAAAACATTCAGTACTTC. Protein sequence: CASSLDGNQAKNIQYF.